This is a list of T cell receptor beta chains from one sample in a study of cytomegalovirus exposure and HLA in healthy donors. Assay used: immunoSEQ multiplex PCR; TCRdb lists only in-frame clones, some missing. The repertoire holds about 120,000 clones, with 78% as singletons. Input material: PBMCs. All receptors come from a woman aged 30 to 39 in good health and CMV-seropositive. Both conserved end residues are part of each CDR3. D genes are given only for firm matches. A row's size may be missing; if present it is once, few, many or a size class.

. | TRBJ1-6 | TRBD1 | TRBV28 | TGTGCCAGCAGCTTCCTTGAGGGACAGGGAGGTTCACCCCTCCACTTT | CASSFLEGQGGSPLHF
. | TRBJ2-1 | . | TRBV7-9 | TGTGCCAGCAGCCAGGGGTGGTCCTACAATGAGCAGTTCTTC | CASSQGWSYNEQFF
. | TRBJ2-3 | . | TRBV4-3 | TGCGCCAGCAGCCAGGGTGGGACTACAGGGACAGATACGCAGTATTTT | CASSQGGTTGTDTQYF
. | TRBJ1-1 | TRBD1 | TRBV19 | TGTGCCAGTAGTCCGGGACAGGGATTGTGGACTGAAGCTTTCTTT | CASSPGQGLWTEAFF
. | TRBJ2-2 | . | TRBV29-1 | TGCAGCGTTGACTTAAGGGGGACCGGGGAGCTGTTTTTT | CSVDLRGTGELFF
. | TRBJ2-2 | TRBD2 | TRBV5-1 | TGCGCCAGCAGCTTGTCGGGCGGGGGGGCCTCCACCGGGGAGCTGTTTTTT | CASSLSGGGASTGELFF
. | TRBJ2-3 | TRBD2 | TRBV4-3 | TGCGCCAGCAGCCAAGTCTGGCGGGGGGCCACAGATACGCAGTATTTT | CASSQVWRGATDTQYF
. | TRBJ1-2 | . | TRBV5-4 | TGTGCCAGCAGCCCCCAGGATGGGGACTACTATGGCTACACCTTC | CASSPQDGDYYGYTF
. | TRBJ1-2 | . | TRBV12-5 | TGTGCTAGTGGCACAGGGTATGGCTACACCTTC | CASGTGYGYTF
. | TRBJ2-7 | TRBD1 | TRBV9 | TGTGCCAGCAGCGCCCTGGGACAGGGGTACGAGCAGTACTTC | CASSALGQGYEQYF
few | TRBJ2-2 | . | TRBV9 | TGTGCCAGCAGCGCTTTGAAGATAGCCATGAACACCGGGGAGCTGTTTTTT | CASSALKIAMNTGELFF
. | TRBJ1-3 | . | TRBV4-3 | TGCGCCAGCAGCCAAGATCCTCCCCAGGCGAACTCTGGAAACACCATATATTTT | CASSQDPPQANSGNTIYF
few | TRBJ2-5 | TRBD2 | TRBV4-2 | TGTGCCAGCAGCCAAGAAGGCGGGGGGGAAGAGACCCAGTACTTC | CASSQEGGGEETQYF
. | TRBJ2-5 | TRBD1 | TRBV7-2 | TGTGCCAGCAGCCAAGACAGGGGTCAAGAGACCCAGTACTTC | CASSQDRGQETQYF
. | TRBJ1-5 | . | TRBV19 | TGTGCCAGTAGTATTGGGCAGGGAAGCAATCAGCCCCAGCATTTT | CASSIGQGSNQPQHF
. | TRBJ2-5 | TRBD1 | TRBV2 | TGTGCCAGCAGTGACAGGACAGGGGGCGCGGAGACCCAGTACTTC | CASSDRTGGAETQYF
. | TRBJ1-1 | . | TRBV9 | TGTGCCAGCAGCGTTGGGGGGAGCACTGAAGCTTTCTTT | CASSVGGSTEAFF
. | TRBJ1-5 | . | TRBV5-1 | TGCGCCAGCAGCCCGAACGGGAATCAGCCCCAGCATTTT | CASSPNGNQPQHF
few | TRBJ2-1 | . | TRBV7-2 | TGTGCCAGCAGCGCCACAGTGAGCTCCTACAATGAGCAGTTCTTC | CASSATVSSYNEQFF
. | TRBJ2-7 | . | TRBV5-1 | TGCGCCAGCAGCTCTACAGGGTTGCGGAGCTACGAGCAGTACTTC | CASSSTGLRSYEQYF
few | TRBJ2-7 | TRBD1 | TRBV4-3 | TGCGCCAGCAGCCAAGAACAGGGGGCGCCAAGCTACGAGCAGTACTTC | CASSQEQGAPSYEQYF
. | TRBJ1-1 | . | TRBV5-1 | TGCGCCAGCAGCCCGGGAGGGGGGGGCACTGAAGCTTTCTTT | CASSPGGGGTEAFF
few | TRBJ1-6 | . | TRBV4-2 | TGTGCCAGCAGCCAAGAGTGGGCTTTGGGGAGGCATAATTCACCCCTCCACTTT | CASSQEWALGRHNSPLHF
. | TRBJ2-5 | . | TRBV18 | TGTGCCAGCTCACCAAGGTATCGGGGTGAGGAGACCCAGTACTTC | CASSPRYRGEETQYF
. | TRBJ2-7 | TRBD2 | TRBV15 | TGTGCCACCAGCAGAGATCGAGCGGGGAGGGCCTACGAGCAGTACTTC | CATSRDRAGRAYEQYF
. | TRBJ2-2 | . | TRBV4-3 | TGCGCCAGCAGCCAAGAGTCGGGTCGCGCGAACACCGGGGAGCTGTTTTTT | CASSQESGRANTGELFF
. | TRBJ1-6 | . | TRBV30 | TGTGCCTGGAGGGTCAGGGCTTACGGGTCCTATAATTCACCCCTCCACTTT | CAWRVRAYGSYNSPLHF
. | TRBJ2-1 | . | TRBV7-2 | TGTGCCAGCAGCTTACCGGGGGGCCGCCGTGAGCAGTTCTTC | CASSLPGGRREQFF
. | TRBJ2-7 | TRBD1 | TRBV6-1 | TGTGCCAGCAGTGAATTTGGACAGGGGATTTCCTACGAGCAGTACTTC | CASSEFGQGISYEQYF
. | TRBJ1-1 | . | TRBV5-1 | TGCGCCAGCAGCCCGAGGGAGGGGCCTGAAGCTTTCTTT | CASSPREGPEAFF
medium-sized | TRBJ1-1 | . | TRBV4-3 | TGCGCCAGCAGCCCTACAGGGAACACTGAAGCTTTCTTT | CASSPTGNTEAFF
. | TRBJ2-3 | . | TRBV18 | TGTGCCAGCTCACCACCGGAGCTGAGAGATACGCAGTATTTT | CASSPPELRDTQYF